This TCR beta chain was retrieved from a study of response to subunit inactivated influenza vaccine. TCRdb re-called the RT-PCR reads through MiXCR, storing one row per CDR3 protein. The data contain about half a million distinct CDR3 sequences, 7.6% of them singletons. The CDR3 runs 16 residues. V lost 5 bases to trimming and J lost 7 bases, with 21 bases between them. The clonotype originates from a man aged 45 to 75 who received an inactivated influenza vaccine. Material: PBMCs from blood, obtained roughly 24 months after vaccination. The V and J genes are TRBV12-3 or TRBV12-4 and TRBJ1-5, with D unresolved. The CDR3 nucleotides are TGTGCCAGCAGTCCCGCCGGGAGGCCCGTGGGGCAGCCCCAGCATTTT. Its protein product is CASSPAGRPVGQPQHF.